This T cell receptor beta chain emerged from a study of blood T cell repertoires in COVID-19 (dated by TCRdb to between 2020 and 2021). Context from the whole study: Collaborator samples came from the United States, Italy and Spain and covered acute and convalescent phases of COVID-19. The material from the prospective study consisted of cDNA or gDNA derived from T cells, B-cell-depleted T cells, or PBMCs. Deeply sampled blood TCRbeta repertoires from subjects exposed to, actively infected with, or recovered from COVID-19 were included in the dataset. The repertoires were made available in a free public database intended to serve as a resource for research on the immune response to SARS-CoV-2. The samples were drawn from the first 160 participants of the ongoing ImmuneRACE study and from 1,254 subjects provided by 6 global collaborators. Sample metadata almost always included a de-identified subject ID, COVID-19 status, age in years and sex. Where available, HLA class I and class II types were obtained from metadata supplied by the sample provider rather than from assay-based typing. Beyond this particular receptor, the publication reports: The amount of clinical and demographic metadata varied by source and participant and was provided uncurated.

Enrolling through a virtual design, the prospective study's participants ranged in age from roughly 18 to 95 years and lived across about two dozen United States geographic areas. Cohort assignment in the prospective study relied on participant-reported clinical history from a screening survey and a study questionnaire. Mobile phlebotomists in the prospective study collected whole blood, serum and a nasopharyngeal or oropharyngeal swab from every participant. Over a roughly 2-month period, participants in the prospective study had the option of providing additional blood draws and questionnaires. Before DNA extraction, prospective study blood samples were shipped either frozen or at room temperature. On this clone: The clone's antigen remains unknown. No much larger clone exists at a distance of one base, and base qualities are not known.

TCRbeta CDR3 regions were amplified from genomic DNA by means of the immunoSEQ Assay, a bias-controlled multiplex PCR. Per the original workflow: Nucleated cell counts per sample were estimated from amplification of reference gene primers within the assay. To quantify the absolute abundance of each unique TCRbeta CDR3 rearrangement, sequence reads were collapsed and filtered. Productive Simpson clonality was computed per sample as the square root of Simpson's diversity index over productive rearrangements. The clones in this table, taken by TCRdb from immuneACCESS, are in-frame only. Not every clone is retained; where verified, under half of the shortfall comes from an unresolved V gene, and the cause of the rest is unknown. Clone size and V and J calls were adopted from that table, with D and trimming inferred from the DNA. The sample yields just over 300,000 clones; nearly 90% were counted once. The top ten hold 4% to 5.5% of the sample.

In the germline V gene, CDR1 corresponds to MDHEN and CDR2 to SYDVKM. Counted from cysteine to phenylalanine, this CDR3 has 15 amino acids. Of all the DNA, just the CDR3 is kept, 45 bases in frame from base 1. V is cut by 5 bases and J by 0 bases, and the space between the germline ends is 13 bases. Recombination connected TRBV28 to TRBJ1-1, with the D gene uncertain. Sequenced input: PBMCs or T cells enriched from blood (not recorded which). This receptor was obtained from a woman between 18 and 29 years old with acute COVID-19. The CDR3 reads CASSADGAMNTEAFF. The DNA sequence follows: TGTGCCAGCAGTGCCGACGGAGCCATGAACACTGAAGCTTTCTTT.